One and the same sample provided the 29 T cell receptor beta chains below, sequenced in a study of cytomegalovirus exposure and HLA in healthy donors. PCR was performed using 60 Vbeta and 13 Jbeta primers. Clones were sequenced by immunoSEQ multiplex PCR, and TCRdb holds only the in-frame ones, with some missing. The data contain roughly 150,000 clones, roughly 76% of them singletons. The sequencing sample was made of PBMCs. These receptors were collected from a male donor in good health and CMV-seronegative.

V is TRBV4-2 and J is TRBJ1-5; 9 bases are a match to TRBD1. Germline V gives CDR1 LGHNA, CDR2 YNFKEQ. The V and J ends lost 3 bases and 6 bases, in that order; junction bases with no gene match: 9. The CDR3 sequence is 16 residues long. CDR3 in amino acids: CASSQEPGQGSQPQHF. Written as DNA, the CDR3 is TGTGCCAGCAGCCAGGAACCGGGACAGGGTTCTCAGCCCCAGCATTTT.

The gene calls are TRBV25-1 and TRBJ2-1; 12 bases line up with TRBD2. Germline loops: CDR1 MGHDK, CDR2 SYGVNS. V was clipped by 6 bases and J by 5 bases; unmatched bases: 5. CDR3 length: 15 residues. CDR3 nucleotides: TGTGCCAGCAGCCCCGGACTAGCGGGAAACAATGAGCAGTTCTTC. It yields the protein CASSPGLAGNNEQFF. The full variable domain, completed using reference TRBV25-1 and TRBJ2-1, is EADIYQTPRYLVIGTGKKITLECSQTMGHDKMYWYQQDPGMELHLIHYSYGVNSTEKGDLSSESTVSRIRTEHFPLTLESARPSHTSQYLCASSPGLAGNNEQFFGPGTRLTVL.

The chain employs TRBV6-5 and TRBJ1-2, with 9 bases identical to TRBD1. This CDR3 is built from 13 residues. Germline trimming cut 2 bases from V and 7 bases from J; bases unmatched to any gene: 2. Germline CDR1 and CDR2: MNHEY and SVGAGI. CDR3 loop: CASSYGQGFGYTF. DNA of the CDR3: TGTGCCAGCAGTTACGGACAGGGGTTTGGCTACACCTTC.

This chain connects TRBV30 to TRBJ1-6; 7 bases fit TRBD1. J lost 5 bases, V lost 5 bases, and 3 bases had no gene match. The CDR3 has 13 residues. In germline, CDR1 is GTSNPN, CDR2 SVGIG (reference sequence). CDR3 in DNA: TGTGCCTGGTCCGGGACAGATAATTCACCCCTCCACTTT. It is translated as CAWSGTDNSPLHF. The whole variable domain, filled in from reference TRBV30 and TRBJ1-6, reads SQTIHQWPATLVQPVGSPLSLECTVEGTSNPNLYWYRQAAGRGLQLLFYSVGIGQISSEVPQNLSASRPQDRQFILSSKKLLLSDSGFYLCAWSGTDNSPLHFGNGTRLTVT.

The chain combines TRBV11-2 with TRBJ2-7, with TRBD2 as a possible D gene (5 bases). The germline V gene encodes CDR1 SGHAT and CDR2 FQNNGV. The CDR3 is made up of 14 amino acids. Trimming pared 5 bases from V and 6 bases from J, leaving 17 bases between. CDR3 sequence (DNA): TGTGCCAGCAGCCCCGAAGCGAGGGTGGTCGAGCAGTACTTC. It codes for CASSPEARVVEQYF.

The chain uses TRBV29-1 and TRBJ1-1; the D gene is possibly TRBD1 (5 bases). V was pared by 7 bases and J by 0 bases, with 9 bases between. In germline, CDR1 is SQVTM, CDR2 ANQGSEA. The CDR3 extends over 12 amino acids. The chain's CDR3 is CSATVLNTEAFF. The CDR3 coding sequence is TGCAGCGCGACAGTCTTGAACACTGAAGCTTTCTTT.

V usage is TRBV6-6 and J usage is TRBJ2-3; D remains unclear. This CDR3 has 13 amino acids. V shed 5 bases and J shed 0 bases, with 6 bases lying between them. CDR1 and CDR2 from the germline V gene are MNHNY and SVGAGI (reference sequence). The CDR3, as DNA: TGTGCCAGCAGTACTCCGAGCACAGATACGCAGTATTTT. Translation: CASSTPSTDTQYF.

The chain combines TRBV5-5 with TRBJ2-3, with D perhaps TRBD2 (5 bases). Germline V gene sequence: CDR1 SGHKS, CDR2 YYEKEE (reference sequence). CDR3 size: 14 residues. The V end lost 0 bases, the J end lost 4 bases, and 9 bases lay between the germline ends. CDR3 sequence: CASSLDLAADTQYF. CDR3 in DNA: TGTGCCAGCAGCTTGGATCTAGCCGCAGATACGCAGTATTTT.

The chain couples TRBV4-1 to TRBJ2-3; 7 bases line up with TRBD1. V lost 6 bases, J lost 2 bases, and 5 bases stayed unmatched. Germline CDR1 is MGHRA and CDR2 is YSYEKL. The CDR3 runs to 14 residues. CDR3 region: CASRNRGPTDTQYF. The CDR3 DNA follows: TGCGCCAGCAGAAACAGGGGACCCACAGATACGCAGTATTTT.

The chain is built from TRBV7-2 and TRBJ2-5; TRBD1 aligns across 7 bases. TRBJ2-7 matches the DNA end more closely, so the J call is doubtful. This CDR3 comprises 15 residues. The germline gives CDR1 SGHTA, CDR2 FQGNSA. The CDR3 DNA sequence: TGTGCCAGCAGCTTAAGGCCGGGACAGACCTACGAGCAGTACTTC. It codes for CASSLRPGQTYEQYF.

V and J are TRBV21-1 and TRBJ1-5; TRBD1, the D gene given by the table, was not confirmed from the DNA. TRBV21-1 is assigned pseudogene status. The CDR3 has 17 amino acids. CDR3 sequence (DNA): TGTGCCAGCAGCAAAATGACAGGGGGCTTGAGGGATCAGCCCCAGCATTTT. Protein product: CASSKMTGGLRDQPQHF.

The chain links TRBV5-1 to TRBJ1-2; 8 bases are shared with TRBD1. Germline V gives CDR1 SGHRS, CDR2 YFSETQ. The CDR3 sequence is 17 residues long. The V gene end was trimmed by 6 bases and the J gene end by 5 bases; junction bases not matched to a gene: 18. CDR3 region: CASTQGPAGGASYGYTF. The CDR3 nucleotides are TGCGCCAGCACACAGGGACCCGCAGGGGGCGCATCTTATGGCTACACCTTC.

The genes are TRBV19 and TRBJ2-5; 8 nucleotides align to TRBD1. The CDR3 totals 15 residues. V dropped 7 bases and J dropped 5; count of bases not matched to a gene: 12. CDR1 and CDR2 (germline): LNHDA, SQIVND (reference sequence). The DNA for the CDR3 is TGTGCCAGTACTAAGACAGGGGCCGCTTGGGAGACCCAGTACTTC. Its protein is CASTKTGAAWETQYF.

This chain uses TRBV10-2 with TRBJ2-3, with a possible D match to TRBD1 (6 bases). In germline, CDR1 is WSHSY, CDR2 SAAADI. V was cut by 7 bases and J by 0 bases, with 8 bases left in between. This CDR3 spans 13 amino acids. The CDR3 DNA follows: TGCGCCAGCAACGGACAGAGCACAGATACGCAGTATTTT. This sequence encodes CASNGQSTDTQYF.

The chain carries TRBV6-5 and TRBJ1-5; no definite D call. Deletions cut 4 bases from V and 0 bases from J, with 13 bases between. Germline CDR1 is MNHEY and CDR2 is SVGAGI. The CDR3 consists of 16 residues. This CDR3 is CASSSTSLYSNQPQHF. The CDR3 DNA reads as TGTGCCAGCAGTTCTACCTCCCTATATAGCAATCAGCCCCAGCATTTT.

This clone was counted between two and nine times. The chain carries TRBV5-1 and TRBJ2-5; D is unclear. V was shortened by 1 base and J by 2 bases, with 12 bases between the two germline ends. Per germline, CDR1 SGHRS and CDR2 YFSETQ. The CDR3 loop spans 15 amino acids. The CDR3 spells CASSLIDTEQETQYF. Written as DNA, the CDR3 is TGCGCCAGCAGCTTGATTGACACCGAACAAGAGACCCAGTACTTC.

V and J are TRBV4-3 and TRBJ2-3, with D perhaps matching TRBD2 (6 bases). The CDR3 loop spans 16 amino acids. V lost 4 bases and J 3 bases, leaving 17 bases between the germline ends. Germline lookup yields CDR1 LGHNA and CDR2 YSLEER. CDR3 residues: CASSLVGTRRTDTQYF. The CDR3 bases are TGCGCCAGCAGCCTCGTCGGGACTCGGAGGACAGATACGCAGTATTTT.

The chain recombines TRBV6-1 with TRBJ1-5; no clear D. CDR1 and CDR2 from the germline V gene are MNHNS and SASEGT. CDR3 size: 13 residues. Trimming cost V 1 base and J 7 bases, with 8 bases left between them. This CDR3 reads CASSEETGQPQHF. The CDR3 DNA reads TGTGCCAGCAGTGAAGAAACGGGACAGCCCCAGCATTTT.

The rearrangement joins TRBV14 to TRBJ2-1; the match to TRBD1 covers 7 bases. There are 16 residues in the CDR3. From germline, CDR1 is SGHDN and CDR2 FVKESK. V was pared by 0 bases and J by 9 bases, with 11 bases of the junction left unmatched. The CDR3 region is CASSQESDRWFSEQFF. The DNA for the CDR3 is TGTGCCAGCAGCCAAGAATCGGACAGGTGGTTCAGTGAGCAGTTCTTC. Using reference TRBV14 and TRBJ2-1 for the parts outside the CDR3, the full variable domain is EAGVTQFPSHSVIEKGQTVTLRCDPISGHDNLYWYRRVMGKEIKFLLHFVKESKQDESGMPNNRFLAERTGGTYSTLKVQPAELEDSGVYFCASSQESDRWFSEQFFGPGTRLTVL.

The chain uses TRBV2 and TRBJ1-2, with 12 nucleotides matching TRBD1. Losses at the gene ends were 6 bases for V and 5 bases for J; bases not matched to a gene: 4. In germline, CDR1 is SNHLY, CDR2 FYNNEI. The CDR3 length is 14 residues. The CDR3 DNA reads as TGTGCCAGCAGGGGACAGGGGGCGCGGTATGGCTACACCTTC. It codes for CASRGQGARYGYTF.

The chain couples TRBV11-2 to TRBJ2-3; 7 bases agree with TRBD2. With V trimmed by 5 bases and J by 4 bases, 12 bases remained unmatched. CDR3 size: 16 residues. CDR1 and CDR2 from the germline V gene are SGHAT and FQNNGV. For the CDR3, the DNA is TGTGCCAGCAGCCCAGGACTAGAGCATTGGGCAGATACGCAGTATTTT. It codes for CASSPGLEHWADTQYF.

This clone showed up just once. The chain has TRBV27 and TRBJ1-5; 8 bases are a match to TRBD1. This CDR3 is 14 amino acids long. Trimming cost V 4 bases and J 6 bases; bases outside gene matches: 5. Germline V gene sequence: CDR1 MNHEY, CDR2 SMNVEV (reference sequence). The CDR3 DNA is TGTGCCAGCAGTTCTGGCCAGGGGGCTCAGCCCCAGCATTTT. It specifies CASSSGQGAQPQHF.

The chain links TRBV6-5 to TRBJ1-4, with 8 bases that match TRBD1. Trimming took 2 bases from V and 7 from J; bases not matched to a gene: 0. There are 13 residues in the CDR3. CDR1 and CDR2 from the germline V gene are MNHEY and SVGAGI. The CDR3 DNA follows: TGTGCCAGCAGTTACGACAGGGGTGAAAAACTGTTTTTT. Encoded protein: CASSYDRGEKLFF.

The table lists this clone with a count of one. This chain uses TRBV9 with TRBJ2-2, with a possible D match to TRBD1 (5 bases). The CDR3 runs to 14 residues. Germline CDR1 reads SGDLS; CDR2 reads YYNGEE. Trimming cost V 0 bases and J 3 bases, with 6 bases left between them. The CDR3 bases are TGTGCCAGCAGCGTAGTAGGGGACACCGGGGAGCTGTTTTTT. Encoded protein: CASSVVGDTGELFF.

CDR3 bases: TGTGCCAGCAGTGAAAACACCGGGGTTGGAAACACCATATATTTT. As protein: CASSENTGVGNTIYF. This chain connects TRBV6-1 to TRBJ1-3; D is uncertain. Looked up from germline, CDR1 is MNHNS and CDR2 is SASEGT. The CDR3 contains 15 residues. V was clipped by 2 bases and J by 3 bases, with 11 bases between them.

V gene TRBV27 combines with J gene TRBJ1-5, with D perhaps TRBD1 (5 bases). V lost 0 bases to trimming and J lost 5 bases, with 11 bases between them. This CDR3 has 15 residues. CDR1 is MNHEY, CDR2 SMNVEV, per germline (reference sequence). The CDR3 DNA follows: TGTGCCAGCAGTTTATCCCCCAGGGCCCATCAGCCCCAGCATTTT. Translating gives CASSLSPRAHQPQHF.

The CDR3: CASTWDRASTGELFF. Here the CDR3 DNA reads TGTGCCAGTACCTGGGACAGGGCGAGCACCGGGGAGCTGTTTTTT. The chain combines TRBV11-2 with TRBJ2-2, with 9 bases aligning to TRBD1. Germline assignment: CDR1 SGHAT and CDR2 FQNNGV. This CDR3 spans 15 amino acids. V trimming: 9 bases; J trimming: 4 bases; junction bases outside the gene matches: 9.

This clone occurred a few times. The chain couples TRBV5-6 to TRBJ2-5, with 11 positions matching TRBD2. The CDR3 length is 16 residues. Germline CDR1 and CDR2: SGHDT and YYEEEE. The V gene end was trimmed by 4 bases and the J gene end by 1 base; junction bases not matched to a gene: 6. The chain's CDR3 is CASSPLLAGAQETQYF. CDR3 nucleotide sequence: TGTGCCAGCAGCCCTTTACTAGCGGGGGCCCAAGAGACCCAGTACTTC.

This chain links TRBV11-2 with TRBJ2-7, with 12 bases that match TRBD1. With 4 bases clipped from V and 5 bases from J, the junction kept 6 bases outside the gene matches. Germline V gene data show CDR1 as SGHAT and CDR2 as FQNNGV. CDR3 length: 15 residues. In DNA, the CDR3 is TGTGCCAGCAGCTCCTGGGGACAGGGGGCCGACGAGCAGTACTTC. Translation gives CASSSWGQGADEQYF. Filled out from reference TRBV11-2 and TRBJ2-7, the complete variable domain reads EAGVAQSPRYKIIEKRQSVAFWCNPISGHATLYWYQQILGQGPKLLIQFQNNGVVDDSQLPKDRFSAERLKGVDSTLKIQPAKLEDSAVYLCASSSWGQGADEQYFGPGTRLTVT.